These 16 T cell receptor beta chains came from one sample sequenced in a study of neurological immune-mediated disorders. TCRdb reprocessed the 5' RACE reads via MiXCR and lists one record per CDR3 protein. The sample includes around 40,000 distinct CDR3 sequences, roughly 13% of them seen just once. Sequencing was done on a sample of PBMCs. These receptors all come from a female donor in good health.

At least ten counts were recorded for this clonotype. This sequence joins TRBV30 and TRBJ2-5, with 10 bases lining up with TRBD1. The junction had 4 bases not matched to a gene; V was cut back by 5 bases and J by 1 base. This CDR3 spans 14 amino acids. Germline CDR1 and CDR2: GTSNPN and SVGIG (reference sequence). CDR3 residues: CAWDRTGGQETQYF. CDR3 bases: TGTGCCTGGGACAGGACAGGGGGCCAAGAGACCCAGTACTTC.

The table lists this clonotype with many counts. The J gene is TRBJ1-1, the V gene TRBV4-1; D gene unclear. V shed 4 bases and J shed 6 bases, with 18 bases lying between them. Per germline, CDR1 MGHRA and CDR2 YSYEKL. The CDR3 length is 15 residues. CDR3 amino acids: CASSRSPPPVSEAFF. The CDR3 DNA sequence: TGCGCCAGCAGCCGCTCACCCCCCCCAGTCTCTGAAGCTTTCTTT.

This clonotype showed up many times. The rearrangement uses TRBV10-2 and TRBJ1-6; D unclear. The CDR3 length is 12 residues. V gave up 4 bases and J gave up 8 bases, with 6 bases separating them. Germline V CDR1 and CDR2: WSHSY, SAAADI. CDR3 in amino acids: CASSGGDSPLHF. The CDR3 bases are TGCGCCAGCAGTGGCGGCGATTCACCCCTCCACTTT.

In its sample, this clonotype was seen many times. The V call is TRBV14, the J call TRBJ1-1; D remains ambiguous. The CDR3 is 13 amino acids. V was clipped by 1 base and J by 5 bases, with 8 bases between them. CDR1 and CDR2 (germline): SGHDN, FVKESK. CDR3 sequence reads: CASSQGVVTEAFF. The CDR3 DNA reads TGTGCCAGCAGCCAAGGGGTCGTAACTGAAGCTTTCTTT.

As concerns this clonotype: Compared with germline, one end of the junction differs, possibly owing to a read error. V is TRBV5-1 and J is TRBJ1-3; weak D call: TRBD1 (6 bases). Germline values: CDR1 SGHRS, CDR2 YFSETQ. The CDR3 length is 14 residues. The CDR3 coding sequence is TGCGCCAGCACTAAGGGGGGCGCCAGAAACACAATATATTTT. The encoded protein is CASTKGGARNTIYF. Drawing the rest from reference TRBV5-1 and TRBJ1-3, the complete variable domain is KAGVTQTPRYLIKTRGQQVTLSCSPISGHRSVSWYQQTPGQGLQFLFEYFSETQRNKGNFPGRFSGRQFSNSRSEMNVSTLELGDSALYLCASTKGGARNTIYFGEGSWLTVV.

This clonotype appeared many times. The rearrangement uses TRBV5-1 and TRBJ1-1; no clear D gene. CDR3 length: 13 amino acids. From germline, CDR1 is SGHRS and CDR2 YFSETQ. Trimming stripped 1 base from V and 4 bases from J, with 8 bases between. As DNA, the CDR3 is TGCGCCAGCAGCTTGAATAGTGGCACTGAAGCTTTCTTT. Residues: CASSLNSGTEAFF.

This clonotype was seen ten or more times. The chain employs TRBV20-1 and TRBJ2-7; TRBD2 agrees at 11 bases. Losses at the gene ends were 2 bases for V and 3 bases for J; bases not matched to a gene: 6. Germline V gene sequence: CDR1 DFQATT, CDR2 SNEGSKA (reference sequence). The CDR3 consists of 15 residues. Here the CDR3 DNA reads TGCAGTGCTAGATCAGGGGGGACTAGCGGCTACGAGCAGTACTTC. Translating gives CSARSGGTSGYEQYF.

This clonotype was detected ten times or more. The chain employs TRBV10-3 and TRBJ2-7, with 8 bases fitting TRBD1. The CDR3 is 13 amino acids. The germline gives CDR1 ENHRY, CDR2 SYGVKD. The J segment lost 3 bases and the V segment lost 8 bases, leaving 6 bases of the junction unmatched. The CDR3 region has the DNA TGTGCCATCGGGGCAGGGGGCGTCTACGAGCAGTACTTC. The encoded protein is CAIGAGGVYEQYF.

This clonotype was observed many times. Here the CDR3 DNA reads TGTGCCAGCTCGCACGGACAGGGGGCAGTTAATGAAAAACTGTTTTTT. Translation gives CASSHGQGAVNEKLFF. The genes are TRBV18 and TRBJ1-4, with TRBD1 matching over 11 bases. The V gene's germline CDR1 is KGHSH and CDR2 LQKENI. This CDR3 comprises 16 residues. V lost 6 bases to trimming and J lost 4 bases; unmatched junction nucleotides: 7.

This clonotype was recorded many times. The chain couples TRBV5-1 to TRBJ2-1; 7 bases agree with TRBD2. Trimming at V came to 3 bases and at J to 1 base, leaving 10 bases not matched to a gene. CDR1 SGHRS and CDR2 YFSETQ come from the germline V gene. The CDR3 has 17 amino acids. For the CDR3, the DNA is TGCGCCAGCAGCTCCCGCGGGCTAGCGGCTTCCTACAATGAGCAGTTCTTC. Its translation: CASSSRGLAASYNEQFF. The full variable domain, with the rest looked up from reference TRBV5-1 and TRBJ2-1, is KAGVTQTPRYLIKTRGQQVTLSCSPISGHRSVSWYQQTPGQGLQFLFEYFSETQRNKGNFPGRFSGRQFSNSRSEMNVSTLELGDSALYLCASSSRGLAASYNEQFFGPGTRLTVL.

This clonotype was counted ten times or more. The V and J genes are TRBV5-1 and TRBJ2-2; D possibly uses TRBD1 or TRBD2 (5 bases each). Trimming shortened V by 4 bases and J by 4 bases, and 17 bases separated the two germline ends. CDR3 length: 16 amino acids. Germline-derived CDR1 and CDR2 are SGHRS and YFSETQ. The CDR3 DNA follows: TGCGCCAGCAGCCCCCGGGCCGGGACGGGCACCGGGGAGCTGTTTTTT. Protein product: CASSPRAGTGTGELFF.

This clonotype was counted only a few times. V and J are TRBV5-1 and TRBJ2-7; 7 nucleotides match TRBD1. CDR3 length: 12 residues. V trimming: 7 bases; J trimming: 3 bases; junction bases outside the gene matches: 4. Germline loops: CDR1 SGHRS, CDR2 YFSETQ. CDR3 loop: CASRDSGYEQYF. In nucleotides, the CDR3 is TGCGCCAGCCGGGACAGCGGCTACGAGCAGTACTTC. Complete variable domain (other parts from reference TRBV5-1 and TRBJ2-7): KAGVTQTPRYLIKTRGQQVTLSCSPISGHRSVSWYQQTPGQGLQFLFEYFSETQRNKGNFPGRFSGRQFSNSRSEMNVSTLELGDSALYLCASRDSGYEQYFGPGTRLTVT.

In its sample, this clonotype was seen many times. V is TRBV5-5 and J is TRBJ1-4; D unresolved. Trimming removed 0 bases at V and 5 bases at J, with 5 bases between. The CDR3 has 13 amino acids. The germline CDR1 and CDR2 sequences are SGHKS and YYEKEE (reference sequence). The CDR3 loop is CASSLAVNEKLFF. The CDR3 DNA follows: TGTGCCAGCAGCTTGGCCGTAAATGAAAAACTGTTTTTT.

Many counts were recorded for this clonotype. V gene TRBV5-1 combines with J gene TRBJ2-2, with TRBD2 as a possible D gene (5 bases). Trimming removed 0 bases at V and 0 bases at J, with 9 bases between. The CDR3 totals 16 residues. CDR1 is SGHRS and CDR2 is YFSETQ in the germline V gene. CDR3 in DNA: TGCGCCAGCAGCTTGGTACCGGGATCGAACACCGGGGAGCTGTTTTTT. Protein product: CASSLVPGSNTGELFF.

A word on this clonotype: A read error may produce the germline difference seen at one junction end. The J gene is TRBJ2-1, the V gene TRBV10-3, with TRBD2 matching 7 bases. The germline V gene encodes CDR1 ENHRY and CDR2 SYGVKD. There are 14 residues in the CDR3. The CDR3 nucleotides are TGTGTCATCAGTCCCGGGACTACTCACAATGAGAAGTTCTTC. Translation gives CVISPGTTHNEKFF.

This clonotype was recorded many times. The chain has TRBV5-6 and TRBJ2-2, with D perhaps TRBD1 or TRBD2 (6 bases each). The CDR3 runs 15 residues. The V and J ends lost 3 bases and 8 bases respectively, with 17 bases between them. Per the germline V gene, CDR1 is SGHDT and CDR2 is YYEEEE. The CDR3 DNA reads as TGTGCCAGCAGCTCGACCCTACAGGGAGGTGGGGAGCTGTTTTTT. It is translated as CASSSTLQGGGELFF.